The 27 T cell receptor beta chains below all came from one sample that was sequenced in a study of blood T cells in healthy people across ages. Primed by a sample-barcoded 5' primer and a J-beta primer mix, a second PCR proceeded for about 6 to 12 cycles. TCRdb re-analysed the 5' RACE reads in MiXCR, keeping a single row per CDR3 protein. The data show over 600,000 distinct CDR3 sequences, around 21% seen once. The sequencing input was blood. These receptors were taken from a man between 65 and 80 years old in good health.

The V gene is TRBV28, the J gene TRBJ2-2, with a weak D call TRBD1 (6 bases). V dropped 2 bases and J dropped 3 bases, with 16 bases sitting between them. The CDR3 consists of 17 residues. Germline V gene lookup returns CDR1 MDHEN and CDR2 SYDVKM. This CDR3 is CASSLANDYRDTGELFF. DNA of the CDR3: TGTGCCAGCAGTTTAGCGAATGATTACAGGGACACCGGGGAGCTGTTTTTT.

This clonotype has a handful of counts. The rearrangement uses TRBV24-1 and TRBJ1-5; TRBD1 matches 9 bases. This CDR3 has 16 residues. V lost 5 bases and J lost 3; bases outside the gene matches: 7. The V gene's germline CDR1 is KGHDR and CDR2 SFDVKD. For the CDR3, the DNA is TGTGCCACCAGTGGATCCGGGACAGGGACCAATCAGCCCCAGCATTTT. Amino acid sequence: CATSGSGTGTNQPQHF.

The chain recombines TRBV7-8 with TRBJ2-7, with TRBD1 identical over 7 bases. The CDR3 sequence is 12 residues long. Germline trimming cut 5 bases from V and 9 bases from J; bases unmatched to any gene: 7. Germline V gene sequence: CDR1 SGHVS, CDR2 FQNEAQ. CDR3 in amino acids: CASSIGTERQYF. DNA for the CDR3: TGTGCCAGCAGCATTGGGACAGAACGGCAGTACTTC.

V usage is TRBV10-3 and J usage is TRBJ2-5; 11 bases align to TRBD2. V was pared by 1 base and J by 2 bases, with 3 bases of the junction left unmatched. The CDR3 covers 16 residues. Germline lookup yields CDR1 ENHRY and CDR2 SYGVKD. In DNA, the CDR3 is TGTGCCATCAGTGAGTGGGGGACTAGCGGACAAGAGACCCAGTACTTC. Its translation is CAISEWGTSGQETQYF.

This clonotype came up a few times. The chain has TRBV5-5 and TRBJ1-2, with 7 bases identical to TRBD1. Germline loops: CDR1 SGHKS, CDR2 YYEKEE (reference sequence). The CDR3 totals 16 residues. V shed 0 bases and J 4 bases; nucleotides not matched to a gene: 9. CDR3 sequence (DNA): TGTGCCAGCAGCTTGGGACAGGGATTCCCCTCCTATGGCTACACCTTC. This encodes CASSLGQGFPSYGYTF.

This clonotype was counted ten times or more. The chain joins TRBV27 to TRBJ2-5; unclear D gene. The J call may be in error: the DNA end matches TRBJ2-7 better. This CDR3 comprises 14 residues. The germline V gene has CDR1 MNHEY and CDR2 SMNVEV (reference sequence). The CDR3 bases are TGTGCCAGCAGTTTATCAGGCAGGTTCTACGAGCAGTACTTC. It yields the protein CASSLSGRFYEQYF.

The V call is TRBV20-1, the J call TRBJ2-1, with 9 bases that match TRBD2. The length of the CDR3 is 14 residues. Germline V lookup: CDR1 DFQATT, CDR2 SNEGSKA (reference sequence). Trimming removed 2 bases from V and 6 bases from J; junction bases left unmatched: 5. CDR3 residues: CSARRTSAFNEQFF. The CDR3 coding sequence is TGCAGTGCTAGAAGGACTAGCGCGTTCAATGAGCAGTTCTTC.

This chain uses TRBV6-5 with TRBJ2-1, with D perhaps assigned TRBD1 or TRBD2 (5 bases each). The germline V gene encodes CDR1 MNHEY and CDR2 SVGAGI. V lost 0 bases and J 2 bases, leaving 14 bases between the germline ends. This CDR3 has 17 amino acids. The CDR3 DNA reads TGTGCCAGCAGTTACTCGAGGGGTGGGACCACCTACAATGAGCAGTTCTTC. The encoded protein is CASSYSRGGTTYNEQFF.

This clonotype has more than one count but fewer than ten. The chain joins TRBV4-3 to TRBJ2-5, with D maybe TRBD2 (5 bases). Germline CDR1 is LGHNA and CDR2 is YSLEER. Deletions cut 0 bases from V and 7 bases from J, with 15 bases between. The CDR3 loop spans 15 amino acids. The chain's CDR3 is CASSQDRASRATQYF. Written as DNA, the CDR3 is TGCGCCAGCAGCCAAGATCGGGCTAGCCGCGCGACCCAGTACTTC.

There are a few counts of this clonotype. The chain links TRBV7-8 to TRBJ1-5; unclear D gene. CDR1 is SGHVS and CDR2 is FQNEAQ in the germline V gene. The germline V and J ends were trimmed by 5 bases and 7 bases, with 9 bases remaining between them. This CDR3 is built from 12 residues. CDR3 sequence reads: CASSPLGQPQHF. CDR3 coding DNA: TGTGCCAGCAGCCCCCTGGGGCAGCCCCAGCATTTT.

The chain has TRBV6-2 or TRBV6-3 and TRBJ1-5; unclear D gene. CDR1 is MNHEY and CDR2 is SVGEGT in the germline V gene. The CDR3 has 14 residues. The V and J ends lost 5 bases and 0 bases respectively, with 8 bases between them. The CDR3 sequence is CASSDFNSNQPQHF. CDR3 sequence (DNA): TGTGCCAGCAGTGACTTCAATAGCAATCAGCCCCAGCATTTT.

This clonotype was counted a few times. V is TRBV29-1 and J is TRBJ2-5; TRBD2 aligns across 7 bases. The J call could be wrong; TRBJ2-1 is a better fit for the DNA end. Germline V lookup: CDR1 SQVTM, CDR2 ANQGSEA. The CDR3 has 14 amino acids. Here the CDR3 reads CSAYTTGGTNEQFF. For the CDR3, the DNA is TGCAGCGCCTATACAACGGGAGGCACGAATGAGCAGTTCTTC.

This clonotype has more than one count but fewer than ten. The chain uses TRBV28 and TRBJ2-7; D is unclear. The CDR3 is 14 residues long. Trimming took 6 bases from V and 2 from J, leaving 14 bases between them. From germline, CDR1 is MDHEN and CDR2 SYDVKM. CDR3 in amino acids: CASSLADVAYEQYF. DNA of the CDR3: TGTGCCAGCAGCCTGGCGGACGTAGCCTACGAGCAGTACTTC. The full variable domain, rest sourced from reference TRBV28 and TRBJ2-7, is DVKVTQSSRYLVKRTGEKVFLECVQDMDHENMFWYRQDPGLGLRLIYFSYDVKMKEKGDIPEGYSVSREKKERFSLILESASTNQTSMYLCASSLADVAYEQYFGPGTRLTVT.

V usage is TRBV2 and J usage is TRBJ1-1; TRBD1 matches at 7 bases. The CDR3 is 15 residues long. CDR1 and CDR2 from the germline V gene are SNHLY and FYNNEI. J gave up 4 bases and V 1 base, and 6 bases lay outside the gene matches. The CDR3 protein is CASSEGGQVGTEAFF. The CDR3 region has the DNA TGTGCCAGCAGTGAAGGCGGACAGGTTGGCACTGAAGCTTTCTTT.

This clonotype was seen more than once but under ten times. The rearrangement links TRBV7-3 to TRBJ2-1, with 7 bases lining up with TRBD2. V lost 6 bases to trimming and J lost 6 bases; unmatched junction nucleotides: 8. The CDR3 spans 14 residues. CDR1 SGHTA and CDR2 FQGTGA come from the germline V gene. The CDR3 nucleotides read TGTGCCAGCAGTTCCGCCGGGAGGAGCAATGAGCAGTTCTTC. This codes for CASSSAGRSNEQFF.

This clonotype was seen a handful of times. The V gene is TRBV20-1, the J gene TRBJ1-6; the D gene is possibly TRBD1 (6 bases). There are 13 residues in the CDR3. Germline V gene lookup returns CDR1 DFQATT and CDR2 SNEGSKA (reference sequence). V was cut by 6 bases and J by 6 bases, with 12 bases left in between. CDR3 region: CSADEGGNSPLHF. CDR3 in DNA: TGCAGTGCAGACGAGGGGGGTAATTCACCCCTCCACTTT.

The chain has TRBV7-9 and TRBJ2-1; TRBD2 aligns across 8 bases. The V gene end was trimmed by 6 bases and the J gene end by 6 bases; junction bases not matched to a gene: 13. The CDR3 runs 16 residues. Germline V lookup: CDR1 SEHNR, CDR2 FQNEAQ (reference sequence). CDR3 in amino acids: CASRSLREVSRNEQFF. Here the CDR3 DNA reads TGTGCCAGCAGAAGTTTGCGGGAGGTGTCGCGCAATGAGCAGTTCTTC.

V and J are TRBV27 and TRBJ2-3, with a weak D call TRBD2 (6 bases). V shed 5 bases and J shed 3 bases, with 21 bases lying between them. This CDR3 is built from 17 residues. Germline CDR1 MNHEY, CDR2 SMNVEV (reference sequence). The CDR3 loop is CASSPSVAALGTDTQYF. In DNA, the CDR3 is TGTGCCAGCAGTCCCTCCGTAGCGGCCCTGGGGACAGATACGCAGTATTTT.

The chain combines TRBV4-1 with TRBJ2-5; D remains unclear. With the DNA end fitting TRBJ2-1 better, the J assignment may be wrong. Germline CDR1 and CDR2: MGHRA and YSYEKL. The CDR3 is 14 residues long. The CDR3 DNA reads as TGCGCCAGCAGCCAAGAATTGGCAGGCCCTGAGCAGTTCTTC. Protein: CASSQELAGPEQFF.

V usage is TRBV28 and J usage is TRBJ1-3; no definite D call. The CDR3 is 16 residues long. The V and J ends lost 3 bases and 5 bases respectively, with 17 bases between them. Germline V CDR1 and CDR2: MDHEN, SYDVKM. The CDR3 protein is CASSFPGRLWRNTIYF. The CDR3 coding sequence is TGTGCCAGCAGTTTTCCCGGGAGGCTCTGGCGAAACACCATATATTTT.

This clonotype showed up just a few times. A much larger clone differs by one base, so this may be a read error. The chain couples TRBV2 to TRBJ2-1; D gene unclear. This CDR3 has 14 residues. Germline V lookup: CDR1 SNHLY, CDR2 FYNNEI. Deletions cut 5 bases from V and 7 bases from J, with 15 bases between. The CDR3 DNA reads TGTGCCAGCAGTCTAACGGGCCCTTGGAATGAGCAGTTCTTC. Translated, it gives CASSLTGPWNEQFF.

This clonotype was seen a handful of times. V is TRBV30 and J is TRBJ1-4, with 8 bases that match TRBD1. From germline, CDR1 is GTSNPN and CDR2 SVGIG (reference sequence). The length of the CDR3 is 13 residues. V trimming: 3 bases; J trimming: 9 bases; junction bases outside the gene matches: 6. The CDR3 nucleotides read TGTGCCTGGAGCGGGACAGGCCGAAAAAAACTGTTTTTT. The encoded protein is CAWSGTGRKKLFF. The whole variable domain, filled in from reference TRBV30 and TRBJ1-4, reads SQTIHQWPATLVQPVGSPLSLECTVEGTSNPNLYWYRQAAGRGLQLLFYSVGIGQISSEVPQNLSASRPQDRQFILSSKKLLLSDSGFYLCAWSGTGRKKLFFGSGTQLSVL.

There are a few counts of this clonotype. The rearrangement joins TRBV20-1 to TRBJ2-5, with D possibly matching TRBD1 (6 bases). The CDR3 is 14 residues long. Germline V gene data show CDR1 as DFQATT and CDR2 as SNEGSKA (reference sequence). Trimming removed 0 bases from V and 1 base from J, with 9 bases in between. CDR3 bases: TGCAGTGCTAGAGAGCTGGGGGCCCAAGAGACCCAGTACTTC. The encoded protein is CSARELGAQETQYF.

This clonotype has a count of ten or more. This sequence joins TRBV12-3 or TRBV12-4 and TRBJ2-1; 9 bases agree with TRBD2. This CDR3 contains 15 residues. Trimming took 5 bases from V and 4 from J; bases not matched to a gene: 6. In DNA, the CDR3 is TGTGCCAGCAGTAGAGCGGGAGGCACGTACAATGAGCAGTTCTTC. Translation gives CASSRAGGTYNEQFF.

The chain links TRBV28 to TRBJ1-3, with D possibly matching TRBD1 (6 bases). This CDR3 region has 16 residues. Germline values: CDR1 MDHEN, CDR2 SYDVKM. V lost 5 bases and J lost 0, with 14 bases in between. The CDR3 is CASSTMGANSGNTIYF. The CDR3 nucleotides are TGTGCCAGCAGTACCATGGGGGCAAACTCTGGAAACACCATATATTTT.

This clonotype was recorded a few times. The chain recombines TRBV20-1 with TRBJ2-7, with D tentatively TRBD1 (6 bases). V dropped 3 bases and J dropped 1 base, with 10 bases sitting between them. This CDR3 spans 13 amino acids. Germline CDR1 is DFQATT and CDR2 is SNEGSKA (reference sequence). The CDR3 region has the DNA TGCAGTGCTAGGACAGGCGAATCCTACGAGCAGTACTTC. Translated: CSARTGESYEQYF.

V usage is TRBV20-1 and J usage is TRBJ2-7; 7 bases line up with TRBD1. The CDR3 length is 11 residues. V shed 4 bases and J 6 bases; nucleotides not matched to a gene: 3. Germline loops: CDR1 DFQATT, CDR2 SNEGSKA (reference sequence). This CDR3 reads CSANTGVEQYF. The DNA of the CDR3 is TGCAGTGCTAATACAGGGGTCGAGCAGTACTTC.